The present TCR beta chain was sequenced within a study of tumor and adjacent non-tumor tissue in lung cancer (dated by TCRdb to about 2018). With respect to the entire study: By cancer type, the cohort comprised approximately twelve adenocarcinoma patients, a couple of squamous cell carcinoma patients and 1 small cell lung cancer patient. The study compared bulk TCRbeta repertoires from lung tumor tissue and matched distant non-tumor lung tissue of more than 12 lung cancer patients. In total, sequencing yielded 125,075,908 productive TCRbeta reads, which works out to an average of around 4.2 million reads per sample. TCRbeta CDR3 sequencing was performed on roughly 27 paired specimens, with one tumor sample and one normal lung sample collected per patient. Ages among the approximately 15 patients ranged from about 31 to 80 years, there were around ten men and 5 women, and disease was at TNM stage I to III. What the research found in general, with its limitations: Neither the sequencing platform nor unique molecular identifiers are named or mentioned anywhere in the methods. The top 100 clones made up a significantly larger cumulative share of the repertoire in normal lung than in tumor tissue. Because peripheral blood was not sequenced, blood TCRbeta repertoires in the lung cancer patients of the study were not examined. With only roughly 14 patients in the cohort, the authors noted that larger samples and more detailed clinical data are needed. Tumor tissue showed significantly higher TCR diversity (inverse Simpson) than normal lung tissue, at around 450 vs 150 (P = 0.0075, Mann-Whitney U test). TCR diversity was significantly higher in younger patients, and higher tumor TCR diversity was associated with shorter overall and disease-free survival.

Bulk unsorted tissue served as the source for RNA extraction, and RNA quality was assessed using a NanoDrop ND-1000 and an Agilent 2100. The normal lung samples consisted of distant non-tumor tissue collected more than 3 cm from the tumor edge. Donors were newly diagnosed lung cancer patients admitted for thoracic surgery in China between August and November 2014, without prior chemotherapy. Patients who had received previous radiotherapy or chemotherapy, or who had another concurrent cancer, were excluded from the study. Surgical tissue pieces of roughly 1-2 cm3 were preserved in RNAlater solution and were kept at -80 degrees C until use. CDR1 and CDR2 are drawn from the germline V gene (reference sequence): SEHNR, FQNEAQ. The CDR3 runs 12 amino acids, cysteine and phenylalanine included. The kept DNA is CDR3 alone, 36 bases in frame from the first base. Comment on this clonotype: Its antigen is unknown. It has no much larger one-base neighbor in the sample; base qualities were not kept.

Library method: multiplex PCR. Sequencer: Illumina HiSeq 2500. TCRbeta libraries were built by three rounds of nested PCR using primers (Table S4), following protocols modified from ARM-PCR. PCR products of 200-500 bp were gel-excised and purified with the QIAquick gel extraction kit before sequencing. The original pipeline was this. Reads were cleaned with Trimmomatic, merged with FLASH into complete CDR3 sequences, and assigned to V(D)J germline segments with MiTCR. Clonal diversity was computed as the inverse Simpson's index with VDJtools. A read counted as productive if the sequence was in-frame and lacked a premature stop codon. Starting from the raw public reads, TCRdb applied fastp trimming at Q25, assembled clones with MiXCR and retained in-frame beta chains. A single entry per CDR3 protein holds the most common genes and DNA from its merged rows. It is TCRdb's table, rather than the study itself, that gives the V and J calls and clone size. This sample lists around 50,000 distinct CDR3 sequences; under 75% were detected once. The ten most abundant clones make up roughly 31% of the sample.

What was sequenced was distant non-tumor lung tissue. The rearrangement combines TRBV7-9 with TRBJ1-2; the D gene is perhaps TRBD1, on 5 matching bases. This receptor was identified in a woman aged 70 to 79 with non-small cell lung cancer. DNA sequence: TGTGTCTGCAGCCCGAGGACAAATGGCTACACCTTC. Translated, it gives CVCSPRTNGYTF.